This TCR beta chain was recorded in a study of T cell repertoires in cytomegalovirus infection. In the study overall: An indication of both CMV infection and matching HLA type came from public TCR beta signatures.

This clonotype was detected many times. This CDR3 region has 17 residues. Germline CDR1 reads LNHDA; CDR2 reads SQIVND (reference sequence). Trimming removed 3 bases from V and 1 base from J, with 17 bases in between. TCRdb called the reads again in MiXCR, with one record for every CDR3 protein. The sample consists of about 310,000 distinct CDR3 sequences, 17% of them appearing once. Material for sequencing was PBMCs. V gene TRBV19 combines with J gene TRBJ2-3, with a possible D match to TRBD2 (6 bases). The source of this sequence is a human donor in good health (CMV status not recorded). Some clones in this sample may be carry-over from other donors' samples. The CDR3 is CASSIGFSAGRTDTQYF. In DNA, the CDR3 is TGTGCCAGTAGTATCGGTTTCTCGGCGGGGCGCACAGATACGCAGTATTTT.